One sample yielded the 16 T cell receptor beta chains listed below, sequenced in a study of radiotherapy plus CTLA-4 blockade in lung cancer (dated by TCRdb to the late 2010s). Library preparation was by the immunoSEQ multiplex PCR assay. TCRdb's version of the immuneACCESS table is confined to in-frame rearrangements and falls short of the full clone set. An unresolved V gene accounts for under half of the shortfall where checked; the remainder is of unknown origin. The sample table contains 35,000 or so clones; only one count was recorded for around 85% of them. The biggest ten clones account for approximately 6% of the sample. The sample in question was peripheral blood, obtained from a patient treated with radiotherapy plus ipilimumab. These receptors all come from a human donor with non-small cell lung cancer who had stable disease on radiotherapy plus ipilimumab.

The rearrangement links TRBV19 to TRBJ1-1; D is perhaps TRBD1 (5 bases). CDR3 length: 14 amino acids. The germline V gene has CDR1 LNHDA and CDR2 SQIVND (reference sequence). V was shortened by 3 bases and J by 0 bases, with 8 bases between the two germline ends. CDR3 in amino acids: CASSIGGLNTEAFF. The DNA for the CDR3 is TGTGCCAGTAGTATCGGGGGACTGAACACTGAAGCTTTCTTT. The complete variable domain, with remaining parts taken from reference TRBV19 and TRBJ1-1, reads DGGITQSPKYLFRKEGQNVTLSCEQNLNHDAMYWYRQDPGQGLRLIYYSQIVNDFQKGDIAEGYSVSREKKESFPLTVTSAQKNPTAFYLCASSIGGLNTEAFFGQGTRLTVV.

The V gene is TRBV7-5, the J gene TRBJ2-2; the D call in the table, TRBD2, was not verified against the DNA. TRBV7-5 is an annotated pseudogene. This CDR3 spans 17 amino acids. The chain's CDR3 is CVRMVPGDRYNTGELFF. As DNA, the CDR3 is TGTGTCAGAATGGTACCGGGAGATCGTTATAACACCGGGGAGCTGTTTTTT.

The chain is built from TRBV7-9 and TRBJ1-4; D is possibly TRBD1 (5 bases). CDR3 length: 14 residues. Trimming shortened V by 0 bases and J by 8 bases, and 10 bases separated the two germline ends. CDR1 and CDR2 (germline): SEHNR, FQNEAQ (reference sequence). This CDR3 is CASSLAGAIEKLFF. For the CDR3, the DNA is TGTGCCAGCAGCTTAGCAGGGGCGATAGAAAAACTGTTTTTT.

This clone has a handful of counts. The V and J genes are TRBV27 and TRBJ2-7, with 10 bases matching TRBD1. V lost 6 bases to trimming and J lost 3 bases; unmatched junction nucleotides: 8. There are 15 residues in the CDR3. Germline V gene sequence: CDR1 MNHEY, CDR2 SMNVEV (reference sequence). The CDR3 region is CASSAPRDRGYEQYF. For the CDR3, the DNA is TGTGCCAGCAGCGCTCCCAGGGACAGGGGCTACGAGCAGTACTTC.

The chain is built from TRBV5-1 and TRBJ1-1; no clear D gene. Between the trimmed V and J ends, which lost 3 bases and 2 bases, there was a span of 11 bases. Germline-derived CDR1 and CDR2 are SGHRS and YFSETQ. The CDR3 consists of 14 residues. CDR3 protein: CASSSRLTNTEAFF. The CDR3 nucleotides read TGCGCCAGCAGCTCGAGGCTCACCAACACTGAAGCTTTCTTT.

The rearrangement links TRBV10-3 to TRBJ2-1; a possible D gene is TRBD2 (7 bases). The CDR3 spans 18 residues. Germline assignment: CDR1 ENHRY and CDR2 SYGVKD. Trimming shortened V by 3 bases and J by 0 bases, and 18 bases separated the two germline ends. The CDR3 loop is CAISDMGEGGSSYNEQFF. The DNA of the CDR3 is TGTGCCATCAGTGACATGGGGGAGGGGGGGAGCTCCTACAATGAGCAGTTCTTC.

This clone was seen just once. The chain joins TRBV7-8 to TRBJ1-5, with D possibly being TRBD1 (6 bases). The CDR3 has 16 residues. V was pared by 5 bases and J by 6 bases, with 20 bases between. Germline V lookup: CDR1 SGHVS, CDR2 FQNEAQ. CDR3 in DNA: TGTGCCAGCAGCCGAAACAGGGCATTTATTCGTCAGCCCCAGCATTTT. Its protein product is CASSRNRAFIRQPQHF.

This sequence joins TRBV19 and TRBJ2-3; 8 bases match TRBD1. The CDR3 covers 17 residues. Germline V gives CDR1 LNHDA, CDR2 SQIVND (reference sequence). Trimming took 3 bases from V and 0 from J; bases not matched to a gene: 8. The CDR3 here is CASSIGTGATSTDTQYF. As DNA, the CDR3 is TGTGCCAGTAGTATTGGGACAGGCGCCACGAGCACAGATACGCAGTATTTT.

This clone was found once. The V call is TRBV7-9, the J call TRBJ2-3; TRBD2 agrees at 8 bases. CDR1 and CDR2 from the germline V gene are SEHNR and FQNEAQ (reference sequence). The CDR3 is 17 residues long. V was clipped by 4 bases and J by 2 bases; unmatched bases: 11. CDR3 sequence reads: CASSSPVASGLTDTQYF. The CDR3 nucleotides read TGTGCCAGCAGCTCGCCGGTGGCTAGCGGGCTCACAGATACGCAGTATTTT.

The CDR3 region is CASSPWTSGNEQFF. In DNA form, the CDR3 reads TGTGCCAGCAGCCCTTGGACTAGCGGGAATGAGCAGTTCTTC. The V call is TRBV7-6, the J call TRBJ2-1; 11 bases fit TRBD2. J lost 7 bases, V lost 5 bases, and 4 bases had no gene match. CDR3 length: 14 residues. Germline CDR1 SGHVS, CDR2 FNYEAQ. The variable domain in full, with the rest retrieved from reference TRBV7-6 and TRBJ2-1, is GAGVSQSPRYKVTKRGQDVALRCDPISGHVSLYWYRQALGQGPEFLTYFNYEAQQDKSGLPNDRFSAERPEGSISTLTIQRTEQRDSAMYRCASSPWTSGNEQFFGPGTRLTVL.

The chain employs TRBV4-1 and TRBJ2-1; 10 nucleotides match TRBD2. After removal of 0 bases from V and 0 bases from J, the junction contained 5 bases not matched to a gene. Germline V lookup: CDR1 MGHRA, CDR2 YSYEKL. The CDR3 sequence is 18 residues long. This CDR3 reads CASSQEPGLAYSYNEQFF. CDR3 bases: TGCGCCAGCAGCCAAGAACCGGGACTAGCGTACTCCTACAATGAGCAGTTCTTC.

The chain recombines TRBV19 with TRBJ2-3, with 14 positions matching TRBD2. The CDR3 length is 17 residues. Germline V gene data show CDR1 as LNHDA and CDR2 as SQIVND (reference sequence). With V trimmed by 4 bases and J by 1 base, 4 bases remained unmatched. This CDR3 is CASSTGLAGGRTDTQYF. As DNA, the CDR3 is TGTGCCAGTAGTACCGGACTAGCGGGAGGTCGCACAGATACGCAGTATTTT.

About this clone: Other nucleotide sequences from this sample produce the same CDR3. V and J are TRBV6-5 and TRBJ1-1, with D possibly matching TRBD1 (5 bases). Between the trimmed V and J ends, which lost 8 bases and 1 base, there was a span of 17 bases. The CDR3 is 15 amino acids. The germline gives CDR1 MNHEY, CDR2 SVGAGI. Here the CDR3 reads CASQSVGQTNTEAFF. In DNA form, the CDR3 reads TGTGCCAGCCAATCCGTGGGGCAGACGAACACTGAAGCTTTCTTT.

V gene TRBV5-6 combines with J gene TRBJ2-5, with 9 bases lining up with TRBD1. The ends lost 2 bases at V and 0 bases at J; junction bases unmatched: 2. The CDR3 runs to 15 residues. The germline V gene has CDR1 SGHDT and CDR2 YYEEEE. The CDR3 is CASSLGTGHQETQYF. CDR3 DNA sequence: TGTGCCAGCAGCTTAGGGACAGGGCACCAAGAGACCCAGTACTTC.

CDR3 nucleotides: TGTGCCAGCAGCGTAGTGGGAGTTCGGAGCACAGATACGCAGTATTTT. It specifies CASSVVGVRSTDTQYF. The J gene is TRBJ2-3, the V gene TRBV9; a possible D gene is TRBD2 (5 bases). Germline V gene data show CDR1 as SGDLS and CDR2 as YYNGEE. Trimming took 0 bases from V and 0 from J, leaving 11 bases between them. This CDR3 is 16 amino acids long.

This sequence joins TRBV6-5 and TRBJ2-3; TRBD2 matches 9 bases. Per the germline V gene, CDR1 is MNHEY and CDR2 is SVGAGI. V dropped 4 bases and J dropped 4; count of bases not matched to a gene: 6. The CDR3 loop spans 15 amino acids. The CDR3: CASSLAGEGADTQYF. The CDR3 DNA follows: TGTGCCAGCAGTTTAGCGGGAGAGGGGGCAGATACGCAGTATTTT.